This T cell receptor (beta chain) is from a study of vaccination effects on CD4 cells after COVID-19 (dated by TCRdb to 2022 to 2024). Background for the entire study: Across the study, the median time from the second dose to post-vaccine sampling was 72 days (range 14 to 241). The study compared SARS-CoV-2 spike-specific CD4+ TCR repertoires before and after mRNA vaccination in COVID-19 convalescent patients and infection-naive vaccine recipients. A total of approximately 9 COVID-19 convalescent patients and a few SARS-CoV-2-naive healthy vaccine recipients were included in the full study. The Oncomine TCR Beta short-read assay on an Illumina iSeq 100 was used to sequence cultures from other donors in the study. Overall study results and their limits: At late post-vaccination timepoints, both infection-induced and vaccine-induced clones showed marked clonal contraction, consistent with waning T cell responses. The study was limited by a small number of convalescent patients and lacked early post-infection timepoints. Among healthy vaccine recipients, nearly all vaccine-induced clones were SARS-CoV-2 mono-reactive, and only 1 of 255 was cross-reactive with common cold coronaviruses.

The library was made by the immunoSEQ multiplex PCR assay. DNA from the cultured, isolated CD4+ T cells was subjected to TCR beta CDR3 sequencing. The study's own analysis went as follows. Non-productive TCR sequences were removed and reads were trimmed to the CDR3 region, keeping CDR3s of at least 7 amino acids. Antigen-specific clonotypes were identified using the MANAFEST web app by comparison of expansion in peptide wells against reference cultures. To be called positive, a clone needed expansion at FDR<0.05 compared with the reference and with all other wells, an odds ratio greater than 5, and a frequency greater than 0.1% in two replicate wells. Clonotypes significantly expanded in SARS-CoV-2 spike wells and in at least one common cold coronavirus spike condition were defined as cross-reactive. CDR3 similarity was assessed by Levenshtein distance using the stringdist R package, and unrooted trees were constructed with ape in R 3.6.1. TCRdb holds this immuneACCESS table with in-frame rearrangements only. Some clones are missing; in checked studies, unresolved V genes explain under half, and the rest has no known cause. V and J calls and clone size follow that table, whereas D and trimming were derived from the DNA. The sample includes about 46,000 clones, with about 74% observed a single time. Roughly 15% of the sample goes to the ten largest clones.

The ViraFEST assay stimulated PBMC with viral peptide pools and then used TCR sequencing to identify antigen-specific CD4+ T cell clonotypes by expansion. After more than 9 days of culture, CD4+ T cells were isolated with the EasySep CD4+ T cell isolation kit. Participants received two doses of either the BNT162b2 or the mRNA-1273 mRNA SARS-CoV-2 vaccine. Healthy vaccine recipients had no prior SARS-CoV-2 infection, confirmed by negative nucleocapsid antibodies before and after vaccination. Each well held under 2.5 million PBMC cultured in IMDM containing roughly 5% human AB serum, about 10 IU/ml IL-2 and gentamicin, along with 8 to 10 ug/ml peptides. On days 3 and 7, half of the culture medium was replaced with fresh IL-2-containing medium. Unless noted otherwise, every peptide stimulation condition was cultured in triplicate wells. Using Ficoll-Paque Plus gradient centrifugation, PBMC were separated from whole blood and then either used fresh or cryopreserved at -140C. The spike proteins of SARS-CoV-2 and of the common cold coronaviruses HCoV-NL63, HCoV-OC43 and HCoV-229E were spanned by overlapping peptide pools. The QIAamp micro DNA kit was used to extract genomic DNA from the cultured CD4+ T cells.

A distance of 21 bases separates the germline ends of V and J, which lose 3 bases and 1 base respectively. CDR1 and CDR2 (MNHEY, SMNVEV) derive from the germline V gene (reference sequence). The CDR3 goes from the cysteine to the phenylalanine over 18 residues. Just the 54-base CDR3 DNA is kept, in frame starting at base 1. For this clone: Its antigen remains undetermined. No base-level quality is on record; no much larger clone is a single base apart.

This receptor chain uses TRBV27 and TRBJ1-1; perhaps TRBD1 is the D gene, with 5 bases matching. The sequence came from a human donor who received a COVID-19 vaccine. Sequencing used CD4+ T cells from PBMCs cultured with HCoV-OC43 spike peptides, obtained after COVID-19 vaccination. According to the study, the label for this sample's cell subset or site signals: HCoV-OC43 spike overlapping peptide pool stimulation. CDR3 sequence: CASSFFGDFSERNTEAFF. The nucleotide sequence reads TGTGCCAGCAGTTTTTTTGGGGACTTCTCTGAGAGGAACACTGAAGCTTTCTTT.